The sequence of this TCR beta chain was determined in a study of cytomegalovirus exposure and HLA in healthy donors. The study ran its PCR with 60 Vbeta and 13 Jbeta primers. Libraries were prepared by immunoSEQ multiplex PCR; TCRdb keeps only in-frame clonotypes and omits some of them. The sample holds about 140,000 clones. J gave up 3 bases and V 11 bases, and 6 bases lay outside the gene matches. CDR3 length: 13 residues. Germline CDR1 reads MDHEN; CDR2 reads SYDVKM. The clonotype originates from a woman under 30 in good health and CMV-seronegative. The J gene is TRBJ2-2, the V gene TRBV28; 7 nucleotides agree with TRBD2. Sample: PBMCs. CDR3 DNA sequence: TGTGCCGGGAAACGGGGGGACACCGGGGAGCTGTTTTTT. Amino acids: CAGKRGDTGELFF.